The 12 T cell receptor beta chains in this list originate from one sample, sequenced in a study of shared T cell receptors in the human thymus. Measured with immunoSEQ multiplex PCR; TCRdb has only the in-frame clones, and not every one. Of 700,000 or so clones detected, 75% to 90% appear once; the ten largest clones hold roughly 0.01%. This sample also belongs to another study, concerning human thymus T cells.

Sequences were obtained from thymocytes. Receptor source: a girl under three years old with a congenital heart defect.

The chain joins TRBV9 to TRBJ1-1; TRBD1 agrees at 10 bases. The germline CDR1 and CDR2 sequences are SGDLS and YYNGEE. The CDR3 runs to 17 residues. With V trimmed by 3 bases and J by 1 base, 9 bases remained unmatched. CDR3 coding DNA: TGTGCCAGCAGCGCCCCCCCCCGGGACAGGGGGAACACTGAAGCTTTCTTT. This sequence encodes CASSAPPRDRGNTEAFF.

V usage is TRBV9 and J usage is TRBJ1-6, with 11 positions matching TRBD1. The germline gives CDR1 SGDLS, CDR2 YYNGEE. The CDR3 is made up of 15 amino acids. Trimming removed 3 bases from V and 9 bases from J; junction bases left unmatched: 5. The CDR3 loop reads CASSGTGGGGSPLHF. DNA for the CDR3: TGTGCCAGCAGCGGGACAGGGGGCGGAGGTTCACCCCTCCACTTT.

This chain uses TRBV19 with TRBJ2-4; the D gene is possibly TRBD1 (7 bases). V was trimmed by 4 bases and J by 5 bases, leaving 18 bases between them. CDR1 is LNHDA and CDR2 is SQIVND in the germline V gene (reference sequence). The CDR3 has 16 residues. The CDR3: CASSTDRDSGENIQYF. The CDR3 coding sequence is TGTGCCAGTAGTACCGACAGGGACTCGGGGGAAAACATTCAGTACTTC.

CDR3 nucleotides: TGTGCCACCAGCAGGGGTAGGGACAAAACAACCCCATCCTTGAGAATGTATGGCTACACCTTC. This codes for CATSRGRDKTTPSLRMYGYTF. The rearrangement uses TRBV15 and TRBJ1-2; D may be TRBD1 (6 bases). Germline CDR1 is LNHNV and CDR2 is YYDKDF (reference sequence). V was trimmed by 3 bases and J by 5 bases, leaving 34 bases between them. The CDR3 has 21 amino acids.

V gene TRBV6-5 combines with J gene TRBJ1-1, with 8 bases aligning to TRBD1. With V trimmed by 4 bases and J by 4 bases, 5 bases remained unmatched. This CDR3 is 14 amino acids long. Germline V gene sequence: CDR1 MNHEY, CDR2 SVGAGI. For the CDR3, the DNA is TGTGCCAGCAGTTCAGGAACAGGGGGCACTGAAGCTTTCTTT. It is translated as CASSSGTGGTEAFF.

This chain links TRBV11-2 with TRBJ1-3; tentatively, D is TRBD1 (5 bases). This CDR3 has 15 residues. V was trimmed by 4 bases and J by 7 bases, leaving 17 bases between them. Germline loops: CDR1 SGHAT, CDR2 FQNNGV. For the CDR3, the DNA is TGTGCCAGCAGCTCCTTAACGCCAGGGAGGAACACCATATATTTT. Protein product: CASSSLTPGRNTIYF.

The chain carries TRBV19 and TRBJ1-2; weak D call: TRBD1 (6 bases). The CDR3 covers 11 residues. V lost 10 bases, J lost 9 bases, and 15 bases lay in between. Germline V gene lookup returns CDR1 LNHDA and CDR2 SQIVND (reference sequence). CDR3 region: CATRGGGCYTF. The CDR3 nucleotides read TGTGCCACCAGAGGGGGGGGATGCTACACCTTC.

The genes are TRBV6-5 and TRBJ2-3; 8 nucleotides match TRBD2. The V gene's germline CDR1 is MNHEY and CDR2 SVGAGI. The junction had 7 bases not matched to a gene; V was cut back by 6 bases and J by 5 bases. The CDR3 extends over 14 amino acids. The CDR3 region is CASRNGGVKDTQYF. CDR3 in DNA: TGTGCCAGCAGGAACGGGGGGGTTAAAGATACGCAGTATTTT.

The chain recombines TRBV5-1 with TRBJ1-1; D gene unclear. This CDR3 comprises 13 residues. The germline gives CDR1 SGHRS, CDR2 YFSETQ. V gave up 4 bases and J gave up 2 bases, with 9 bases separating them. As DNA, the CDR3 is TGCGCCAGCAGCATCTCGGGTAACACTGAAGCTTTCTTT. It specifies CASSISGNTEAFF.

The chain links TRBV2 to TRBJ1-2; D call uncertain. The germline V gene encodes CDR1 SNHLY and CDR2 FYNNEI. The CDR3 consists of 16 residues. V was pared by 3 bases and J by 6 bases, with 20 bases between. The CDR3 loop is CASSDQRVLWEDGYTF. The CDR3 coding sequence is TGTGCCAGCAGTGATCAGCGAGTCCTCTGGGAGGATGGCTACACCTTC. Full variable domain (remainder filled in from reference TRBV2 and TRBJ1-2): EPEVTQTPSHQVTQMGQEVILRCVPISNHLYFYWYRQILGQKVEFLVSFYNNEISEKSEIFDDQFSVERPDGSNFTLKIRSTKLEDSAMYFCASSDQRVLWEDGYTFGSGTRLTVV.

In its sample, this clone was seen once. This chain uses TRBV2 with TRBJ2-3, with D perhaps TRBD2 (5 bases). The length of the CDR3 is 15 residues. Looked up from germline, CDR1 is SNHLY and CDR2 is FYNNEI. Trimming cost V 3 bases and J 0 bases, with 10 bases left between them. Here the CDR3 reads CASSDPQRSTDTQYF. CDR3 bases: TGTGCCAGCAGTGACCCCCAGCGGAGCACAGATACGCAGTATTTT.

The chain couples TRBV7-9 to TRBJ2-3, with no clear D. V dropped 1 base and J dropped 0 bases, with 11 bases sitting between them. Germline CDR1 and CDR2: SEHNR and FQNEAQ (reference sequence). The CDR3 totals 16 residues. Here the CDR3 reads CASSLVVTGSTDTQYF. Written as DNA, the CDR3 is TGTGCCAGCAGCTTAGTAGTCACCGGTAGCACAGATACGCAGTATTTT.